The T cell receptor (beta chain) described here comes from a study of T cell repertoires in cytomegalovirus infection. In the study overall: Researchers turned to recently identified HLA-C-restricted CMV epitopes as well as well-studied HLA-B-restricted ones. Public TCR beta signatures were indicative of both CMV infection and a matching HLA type. Findings and caveats of the study: HLA-C-restricted CMV-specific TCR beta clonotypes were dominant in the ex vivo response.

This clonotype has more than one count but fewer than ten. Its antigen is unidentified. V shed 3 bases and J 6 bases; nucleotides not matched to a gene: 10. Germline-derived CDR1 and CDR2 are DFQATT and SNEGSKA (reference sequence). The CDR3 spans 15 residues. In TCRdb, the reads were re-called with MiXCR into one record per CDR3 protein. The data hold more than 300,000 distinct CDR3 sequences, with approximately 35% observed a single time. The TCR comes from a human donor in good health (CMV status not recorded). Some clones in this sample may be carry-over from other donors' samples. The chain couples TRBV20-1 to TRBJ2-3; TRBD1 agrees at 9 bases. The material was cultured PBMCs, obtained from culture after CMV antigen stimulation. CDR3 loop: CSASGTGSVLDTQYF. Written as DNA, the CDR3 is TGCAGTGCTAGTGGGACAGGGTCTGTGTTGGATACGCAGTATTTT.